The 13 T cell receptor beta chains in this list originate from one sample, sequenced in a study of control samples from healthy donors and cancer patients. Assay used: immunoSEQ multiplex PCR; TCRdb lists only in-frame clones, some missing. The sample carries roughly 150,000 clones, 88% recorded once. Sequencing was performed on blood. The receptor source for this set is a man aged 18 to 30 in good health.

The V call is TRBV6-2 or TRBV6-3, the J call TRBJ2-6; unclear D gene. Germline CDR1 and CDR2: MNHEY and SVGEGT. This CDR3 region has 14 residues. V lost 2 bases to trimming and J lost 0 bases, with 2 bases between them. The CDR3 DNA reads as TGTGCCAGCAGTTACGGCTCTGGGGCCAACGTCCTGACTTTC. Protein: CASSYGSGANVLTF.

V is TRBV7-3 and J is TRBJ2-1; possibly TRBD1 for D (6 bases). Trimming left V 6 bases short and J 0 bases short, with 18 bases between. This CDR3 region has 17 residues. The germline gives CDR1 SGHTA, CDR2 FQGTGA. The CDR3 loop reads CASSRTADFSSYNEQFF. In DNA form, the CDR3 reads TGTGCCAGCAGTAGGACAGCCGACTTTAGCTCCTACAATGAGCAGTTCTTC.

The J gene is TRBJ2-5, the V gene TRBV18; no reliable D call. Looked up from germline, CDR1 is KGHSH and CDR2 is LQKENI. The CDR3 contains 12 residues. The V and J ends lost 3 bases and 2 bases respectively, with 4 bases between them. The CDR3 spells CASSPEQETQYF. Here the CDR3 DNA reads TGTGCCAGCTCACCCGAGCAAGAGACCCAGTACTTC.

This clone was found a few times. This chain uses TRBV5-6 with TRBJ2-7; TRBD1 agrees at 7 bases. This CDR3 has 14 residues. V trimming: 4 bases; J trimming: 4 bases; junction bases outside the gene matches: 8. From germline, CDR1 is SGHDT and CDR2 YYEEEE. The CDR3 sequence is CASSHRGIGYEQYF. The CDR3 region has the DNA TGTGCCAGCAGCCACAGGGGTATCGGTTACGAGCAGTACTTC.

A few counts support this clone. The chain combines TRBV30 with TRBJ1-4; perhaps TRBD1 as D (6 bases). The CDR3 is 16 amino acids. CDR1 GTSNPN and CDR2 SVGIG come from the germline V gene (reference sequence). Between the trimmed V and J ends, which lost 0 bases and 4 bases, there was a span of 15 bases. In DNA, the CDR3 is TGTGCCTGGAGTGTACCGCGGACAGACTATAATGAAAAACTGTTTTTT. It encodes CAWSVPRTDYNEKLFF.

This clone was seen a few times. J is TRBJ1-1 and V is TRBV12-5, with TRBD1 as a possible D gene (5 bases). Trimming cost V 8 bases and J 11 bases, with 12 bases left between them. This CDR3 spans 10 amino acids. CDR1 is LGHNT and CDR2 is FRNRAP in the germline V gene. CDR3 residues: CASNPRAAFF. CDR3 coding DNA: TGTGCTAGTAACCCCAGGGCGGCTTTCTTT. Full variable domain (remainder filled in from reference TRBV12-5 and TRBJ1-1): DARVTQTPRHKVTEMGQEVTMRCQPILGHNTVFWYRQTMMQGLELLAYFRNRAPLDDSGMPKDRFSAEMPDATLATLKIQPSEPRDSAVYFCASNPRAAFFGQGTRLTVV.

V and J are TRBV9 and TRBJ2-2; 8 bases fit TRBD2. Unmatched junction bases numbered 6, after V lost 0 bases and J lost 2 bases. Germline loops: CDR1 SGDLS, CDR2 YYNGEE. CDR3 size: 17 residues. The CDR3, as DNA: TGTGCCAGCAGCGTAGCCGGGCGGGGGGTTAACACCGGGGAGCTGTTTTTT. Translated: CASSVAGRGVNTGELFF.

V is TRBV6-6 and J is TRBJ2-7; 9 bases line up with TRBD1. Trimming took 4 bases from V and 5 from J; bases not matched to a gene: 9. The germline gives CDR1 MNHNY, CDR2 SVGAGI (reference sequence). This CDR3 region has 15 residues. Here the CDR3 reads CASSSPWTGDHEQYF. CDR3 DNA sequence: TGTGCCAGCAGTTCCCCGTGGACAGGGGACCACGAGCAGTACTTC.

The chain has TRBV5-1 and TRBJ2-2, with TRBD1 as a possible D gene (6 bases). The length of the CDR3 is 15 residues. Germline V gene data show CDR1 as SGHRS and CDR2 as YFSETQ. V lost 7 bases and J lost 6, with 19 bases in between. The CDR3 DNA is TGCGCCAGCTGTACAGGGTTTGGGTTTGCCGGGGAGCTGTTTTTT. Translated: CASCTGFGFAGELFF.

This clone was seen a few times. The CDR3, as DNA: TGTGCCAGCAGTTTATCGAAGGAGTCCTACGAGCAGTACTTC. Translating it yields CASSLSKESYEQYF. V usage is TRBV27 and J usage is TRBJ2-7; D is unresolved. Trimming cost V 0 bases and J 1 base, with 7 bases left between them. The germline V gene encodes CDR1 MNHEY and CDR2 SMNVEV (reference sequence). The CDR3 length is 14 residues.

The J gene is TRBJ1-4, the V gene TRBV12-3 or TRBV12-4; D uncertain. The CDR3 has 12 residues. The V end lost 3 bases, the J end lost 8 bases, and 7 bases lay between the germline ends. DNA of the CDR3: TGTGCCAGCAGTTTTGGGTGGGAAAAACTGTTTTTT. As protein: CASSFGWEKLFF.

This chain links TRBV4-3 with TRBJ2-3, with a possible D match to TRBD1 (6 bases). The CDR3 runs to 17 residues. Germline V gene sequence: CDR1 LGHNA, CDR2 YSLEER. V lost 1 base, J lost 2 bases, and 16 bases lay in between. The CDR3 coding sequence is TGCGCCAGCAGCCAAGCACCGATACAGGGAATCACAGATACGCAGTATTTT. This sequence encodes CASSQAPIQGITDTQYF.

The chain uses TRBV7-9 and TRBJ2-5; no clear D. Germline V gene data show CDR1 as SEHNR and CDR2 as FQNEAQ (reference sequence). V was shortened by 5 bases and J by 6 bases, with 10 bases between the two germline ends. This CDR3 is built from 12 residues. CDR3 bases: TGTGCCAGCAGCCCCCTGTCCCAGACCCAGTACTTC. This translates into CASSPLSQTQYF.